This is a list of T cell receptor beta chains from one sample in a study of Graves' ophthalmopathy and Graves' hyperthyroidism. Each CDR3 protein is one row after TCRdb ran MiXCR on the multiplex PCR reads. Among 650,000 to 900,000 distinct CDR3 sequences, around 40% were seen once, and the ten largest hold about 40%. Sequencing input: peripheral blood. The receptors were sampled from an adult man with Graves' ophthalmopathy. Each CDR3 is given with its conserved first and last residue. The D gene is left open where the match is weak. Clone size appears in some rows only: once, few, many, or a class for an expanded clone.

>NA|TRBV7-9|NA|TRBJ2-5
CASSQLKAWGFQETQYF
TGTGCCAGCAGCCAGCTGAAAGCTTGGGGCTTCCAAGAGACCCAGTACTTC
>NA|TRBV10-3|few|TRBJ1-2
CASSYVSQGLNYGYTF
TGTGCCAGCAGTTACGTCTCACAGGGCCTGAACTATGGCTACACCTTC
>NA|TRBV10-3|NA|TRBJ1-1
CAISEYNTEAFF
TGTGCCATCAGTGAGTACAACACTGAAGCTTTCTTT
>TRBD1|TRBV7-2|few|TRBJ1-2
CASSLAAIFETGNGYTF
TGTGCCAGCAGCTTAGCGGCAATTTTTGAGACAGGGAATGGCTACACCTTC
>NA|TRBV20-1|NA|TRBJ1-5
CSAEDSLSNQPQHF
TGCAGTGCCGAGGACAGTCTTAGCAATCAGCCCCAGCATTTT
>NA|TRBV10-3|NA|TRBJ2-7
CASSLQGGSYEQCF
TGTGCCAGCAGTTTGCAGGGCGGCTCCTACGAGCAGTGCTTC
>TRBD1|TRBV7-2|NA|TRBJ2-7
CASSVGTGGLTYEQYF
TGTGCCAGCAGCGTAGGGACAGGGGGTTTAACCTACGAGCAGTACTTC
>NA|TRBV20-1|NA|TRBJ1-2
CSASLRGSYGYTF
TGCAGTGCTAGTCTTCGGGGCAGCTATGGCTACACCTTC
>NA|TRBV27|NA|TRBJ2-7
CASSSPGPSSSYEQYF
TGTGCCAGCAGTTCACCCGGGCCATCGAGCTCCTACGAGCAGTACTTC
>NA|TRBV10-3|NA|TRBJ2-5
CAISESYRASDTQYF
TGTGCCATCAGTGAGTCTTACAGGGCTTCAGATACGCAGTACTTC
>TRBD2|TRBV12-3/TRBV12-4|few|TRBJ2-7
CASSDPGLAYEQYF
TGTGCCAGCAGTGACCCGGGACTAGCCTACGAGCAGTACTTC
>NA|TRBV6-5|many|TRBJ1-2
CASSYSISGFYGYTF
TGTGCCAGCAGTTACTCGATTTCAGGCTTCTATGGCTACACCTTC
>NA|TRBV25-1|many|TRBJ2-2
CASSEGGISGELFF
TGTGCCAGCAGTGAAGGAGGGATAAGCGGGGAGCTGTTTTTT
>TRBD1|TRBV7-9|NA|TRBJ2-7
CASTQGQATYEQYF
TGTGCCAGCACTCAAGGACAGGCGACCTACGAGCAGTACTTC
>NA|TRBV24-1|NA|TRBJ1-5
CASSPRDIQPQHF
TGTGCCAGCTCACCACGGGACATCCAGCCCCAGCATTTT
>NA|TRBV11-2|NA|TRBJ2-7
CASSFLDRQYEQYF
TGTGCCAGCAGCTTCCTAGACCGACAATACGAGCAGTACTTC
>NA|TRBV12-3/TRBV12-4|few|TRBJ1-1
CASSPPRGDTEAFF
TGTGCCAGCAGTCCCCCCAGGGGAGACACTGAAGCTTTCTTT
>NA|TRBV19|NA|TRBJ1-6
CASRPDRLVEPLHF
TGTGCCAGTAGGCCCGACAGGCTCGTTGAGCCCCTCCACTTT
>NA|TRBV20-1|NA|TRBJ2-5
CSASRLISLETQYF
TGCAGTGCCAGCCGCTTGATTTCGCTAGAGACCCAGTACTTC
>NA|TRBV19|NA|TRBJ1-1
CASSARQAAFF
TGTGCCAGTAGTGCCCGGCAGGCGGCTTTCTTT
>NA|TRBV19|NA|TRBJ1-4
CASSIGWAKLFF
TGTGCCAGTAGTATTGGCTGGGCAAAACTGTTTTTT
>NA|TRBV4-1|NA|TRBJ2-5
CASSQDLLSGYDETQYF
TGCGCCAGCAGCCAAGATCTTTTATCAGGGTATGATGAGACCCAGTACTTC
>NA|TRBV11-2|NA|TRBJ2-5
CASSLALAERQETQYF
TGTGCCAGCAGCTTGGCCCTGGCGGAGCGACAAGAGACCCAGTACTTC
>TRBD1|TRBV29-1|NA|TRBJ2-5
CSVEAGTGGETQYF
TGCAGCGTTGAGGCAGGAACAGGGGGGGAGACCCAGTACTTC
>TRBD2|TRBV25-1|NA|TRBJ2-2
CASSETAGGGLYTGELFF
TGTGCCAGCAGCGAAACGGCGGGAGGGGGCTTGTACACCGGGGAGCTGTTTTTT
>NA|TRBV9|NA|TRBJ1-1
CASSPYTGTEAFF
TGTGCCAGCAGCCCGTATACCGGGACTGAAGCTTTCTTT
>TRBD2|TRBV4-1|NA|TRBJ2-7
CASSQAGTSASYEQYF
TGCGCCAGCAGCCAAGCCGGGACTAGCGCTTCCTACGAGCAGTACTTC